Listed below are T cell receptor beta chains from one sample, sequenced in a study of blood T cell repertoires in COVID-19. The data were produced by immunoSEQ multiplex PCR, yet TCRdb's version contains in-frame clones alone and is incomplete. The sample lists 250,000 to 350,000 clones, about nine tenths occurring once. Sequencing was done on a sample of peripheral blood. All receptors come from a woman in her forties or fifties who had recovered from COVID-19. Each CDR3 is given with its conserved first and last residue. The D gene is left open where the match is weak. A clone size is listed for some rows: how often the clone was seen (once, few, many), or a class if it is expanded.

v_gene,j_gene,d_gene,abundance,CDR3nt,CDR3aa
TRBV28,TRBJ2-7,.,.,TGTGCCAGCACTCAAGGGGGGGCAGACTCCTACGAGCAGTACTTC,CASTQGGADSYEQYF
TRBV18,TRBJ2-1,.,.,TGTGCCAGCTCACCAGTGCAGGGTTTGAACAATGAGCAGTTCTTC,CASSPVQGLNNEQFF
TRBV6-5,TRBJ2-3,.,once,TGTGCCAGCAGACCTCGACACAACACAGATACGCAGTATTTT,CASRPRHNTDTQYF
TRBV6-6,TRBJ1-2,.,.,TGTGCCAGCAGTTATGAACAGCCGCCTTATGGCTACACCTTC,CASSYEQPPYGYTF
TRBV10-3,TRBJ2-7,TRBD1,.,TGTGCCAGCGGATTTGAGGACAGGGGCCACGAGCAGTACTTC,CASGFEDRGHEQYF
TRBV28,TRBJ2-3,.,.,TGTGCCAGTTCACGGGAAACAGATACGCAGTATTTT,CASSRETDTQYF
TRBV6-4,TRBJ1-1,.,.,TGTGCCAGCAGTGACGGGCCTTCCCGTTGGTCTGAAGCTTTCTTT,CASSDGPSRWSEAFF
TRBV18,TRBJ1-2,.,.,TGTGCCAGCTCACCACGGTCAGGGGAAGGCTACACCTTC,CASSPRSGEGYTF
TRBV6-5,TRBJ2-1,TRBD2,few,TGTGCCAGCAGGGCCGACTCCGGGACTACGGGTAGGCAGTTCTTC,CASRADSGTTGRQFF
TRBV6-6,TRBJ2-2,.,.,TGTGCCAGCAGTTACTCCTCACCGGGTGGCAGGGAGCTGTTTTTT,CASSYSSPGGRELFF
TRBV9,TRBJ2-7,TRBD2,.,TGTGCCAGCAGCGTAACCTCCCGGGGGGGCGAGCAGTACTTC,CASSVTSRGGEQYF
TRBV9,TRBJ2-1,.,.,TGTGCCAGCAGCGTAGGGCCCTTCAATGAGCAGTTCTTC,CASSVGPFNEQFF
TRBV3-1/TRBV3-2,TRBJ2-1,.,.,TGTGCCAGCAGCCCCCAGGGGCCCTACAATGAGCAGTTCTTC,CASSPQGPYNEQFF
TRBV18,TRBJ1-1,.,.,TGTGCCAGCTCACCACCAACAGCCACTGAAGCTTTCTTT,CASSPPTATEAFF
TRBV3-1/TRBV3-2,TRBJ1-2,.,few,TGTGCCAGCAGCCATTACAGGGAGGGAGGCTACACCTTC,CASSHYREGGYTF
TRBV2,TRBJ1-5,TRBD1,.,TGTGCCAGCAATTCCTACAGGGGAGATCAGCCCCAGCATTTT,CASNSYRGDQPQHF
TRBV6-2/TRBV6-3,TRBJ2-7,.,.,TGTGCCAGCAGTTACTCGCGCGGCTCCGGGAACGAGCAGTACTTC,CASSYSRGSGNEQYF
TRBV5-4,TRBJ1-5,.,.,TGTGCCAGCAGGTTCGTCAGTAATCAGCCCCAGCATTTT,CASRFVSNQPQHF
TRBV2,TRBJ1-5,.,once,TGTGCCAGCAACCCAGGTCCGGCCCAGCCCCAGCATTTT,CASNPGPAQPQHF
TRBV6-6,TRBJ2-4,.,.,TGTGCCAGCACCCCAACAGGGTTGCTAAACATTCAGTACTTC,CASTPTGLLNIQYF
TRBV5-4,TRBJ1-1,.,once,TGTGCCAGCAGCATCGGGGGGGGCGTTGGCACTGAAGCTTTCTTT,CASSIGGGVGTEAFF
TRBV7-2,TRBJ1-1,.,.,TGTGCCAGCAGCTTAGCCCTGGCCAGGGTAGGCACTGAAGCTTTCTTT,CASSLALARVGTEAFF
TRBV7-2,TRBJ2-7,.,.,TGTGCCAGCAGCTCGGAGGGCCAACACGAGCAGTACTTC,CASSSEGQHEQYF
TRBV15,TRBJ2-4,.,.,TGTGCCACCAGCAGAGAGTCTAGCGATGGCATTCAGTACTTC,CATSRESSDGIQYF
TRBV19,TRBJ2-7,.,.,TGTGCCAGTACCCCGGGATCCAACCACGAGCAGTACTTC,CASTPGSNHEQYF
TRBV5-6,TRBJ1-2,.,.,TGTGCCAGCAGCCTCGGACATCCGGTTAACTATGGCTACACCTTC,CASSLGHPVNYGYTF
TRBV27,TRBJ2-5,TRBD2,.,TGTGCCAGCACCTTACAATTTAGCGGGGTTCGAGAGACCCAGTACTTC,CASTLQFSGVRETQYF
TRBV7-2,TRBJ2-7,TRBD1,.,TGTGCCAGCAGCTTAGTACTGGGACAGGGGAAGAAGTACTTC,CASSLVLGQGKKYF
TRBV27,TRBJ1-1,.,.,TGTGCCAGTCATAAGAGGGCGGGGAACACTGAAGCTTTCTTT,CASHKRAGNTEAFF
TRBV5-4,TRBJ2-2,TRBD2,.,TGTGCCAGCAGCTTGCGTTCCGGGACTACTAACACCGGGGAGCTGTTTTTT,CASSLRSGTTNTGELFF
TRBV6-1,TRBJ2-3,TRBD1,.,TGTGCCAGCAGTTTTCCGGGACAGTCTACAGATACGCAGTATTTT,CASSFPGQSTDTQYF
TRBV30,TRBJ1-2,.,.,TGTGCCTGGAGTGTACGGGGAGGCTATGGCTACACCTTC,CAWSVRGGYGYTF
TRBV5-1,TRBJ2-3,TRBD2,.,TGCGCCAGCAGCTTGGCGGCGGGAGGGCCCGAAGATACGCAGTATTTT,CASSLAAGGPEDTQYF
TRBV6-2/TRBV6-3,TRBJ2-5,TRBD2,.,TGTGCCAGCAGCGGACTAGCGCGTCAAGAGACCCAGTACTTC,CASSGLARQETQYF
TRBV9,TRBJ2-5,.,.,TGTGCCAGCAGCGTAGCGGGGGTAGGCGAGACCCAGTACTTC,CASSVAGVGETQYF
TRBV30,TRBJ1-1,TRBD1,.,TGTGCCTGGTTCAGGGGGCGAGGCACTGAAGCTTTCTTT,CAWFRGRGTEAFF
TRBV30,TRBJ2-7,TRBD1,.,TGTGCCTGGCGGACAGGACCCTACGAGCAGTACTTC,CAWRTGPYEQYF
TRBV10-3,TRBJ1-2,TRBD1,.,TGTGCCGTAAGGACAGGGGGCGAGTGGAACTATGGCTACACCTTC,CAVRTGGEWNYGYTF
TRBV7-3,TRBJ1-1,TRBD1,.,TGTGCCAGCAGCTTTGGGACAGGGATCTTCAGTAGGGACACTGAAGCTTTCTTT,CASSFGTGIFSRDTEAFF
TRBV5-4,TRBJ1-2,TRBD1,.,TGTGCCAGCAGCTCGAGACCCGGACAGGGGAAATCTTCTAACTATGGCTACACCTTC,CASSSRPGQGKSSNYGYTF
TRBV5-4,TRBJ2-7,.,once,TGTGCCAGCAGCTTCCTTACAGGATATGCCTACGAGCAGTACTTC,CASSFLTGYAYEQYF
TRBV4-1,TRBJ1-3,.,.,TGCGCCAGCAGCCGCGGGGACGGCTCTGGAAACACCATATATTTT,CASSRGDGSGNTIYF
TRBV7-3,TRBJ1-1,.,.,TGTGCCAGCAGCGTAGGGGCGGCTCAAGAAGCTTTCTTT,CASSVGAAQEAFF
TRBV27,TRBJ2-1,TRBD2,once,TGTGCCAGTAGGGTCCAGCGGGGAGGCAATGAGCAGTTCTTC,CASRVQRGGNEQFF
TRBV2,TRBJ1-4,TRBD1,.,TGTGCCAGCAAGTGGACAGGGGACGAAAAACTGTTTTTT,CASKWTGDEKLFF
TRBV9,TRBJ1-1,.,.,TGTGCCAGCAGCACTCTGAACACTGAAGCTTTCTTT,CASSTLNTEAFF
TRBV30,TRBJ1-2,.,.,TGTGCCTGGAGTACTGAGAACTATGGCTACACCTTC,CAWSTENYGYTF